This T cell receptor (beta chain) was sequenced during a study of cytomegalovirus exposure and HLA in healthy donors. The PCR ran on 60 Vbeta and 13 Jbeta primers. Produced via immunoSEQ multiplex PCR; TCRdb's table is partial and in-frame only. The data show about 90,000 clones, around three quarters seen once. Input material: PBMCs. The TCR sequence derives from a woman aged 40 to 50 in good health and CMV-seropositive.

The CDR3 here is CAISLQGANNEQFF. DNA of the CDR3: TGTGCCATCAGCCTACAAGGGGCGAACAATGAGCAGTTCTTC. This rearrangement joins TRBV10-3 to TRBJ2-1, with D maybe TRBD1 (5 bases). Germline loops: CDR1 ENHRY, CDR2 SYGVKD. V was cut by 6 bases and J by 5 bases, with 14 bases left in between. The CDR3 spans 14 residues.